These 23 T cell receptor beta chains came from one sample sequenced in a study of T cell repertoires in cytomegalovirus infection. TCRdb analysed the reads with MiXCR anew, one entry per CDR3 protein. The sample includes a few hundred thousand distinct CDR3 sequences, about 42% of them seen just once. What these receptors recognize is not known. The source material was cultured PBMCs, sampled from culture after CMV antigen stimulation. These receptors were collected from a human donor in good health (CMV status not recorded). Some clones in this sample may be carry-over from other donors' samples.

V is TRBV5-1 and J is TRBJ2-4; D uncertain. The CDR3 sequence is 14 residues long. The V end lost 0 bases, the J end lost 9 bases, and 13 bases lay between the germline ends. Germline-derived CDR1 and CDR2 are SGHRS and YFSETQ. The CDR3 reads CASSLGHINVIQYF. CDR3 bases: TGCGCCAGCAGCTTGGGGCACATAAACGTCATTCAGTACTTC.

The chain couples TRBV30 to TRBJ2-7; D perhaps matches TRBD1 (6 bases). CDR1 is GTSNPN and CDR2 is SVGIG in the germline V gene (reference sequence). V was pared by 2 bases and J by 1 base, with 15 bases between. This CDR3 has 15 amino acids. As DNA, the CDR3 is TGTGCCTGGAGTCGGGCAGGGGTCAAATCCTACGAGCAGTACTTC. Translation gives CAWSRAGVKSYEQYF.

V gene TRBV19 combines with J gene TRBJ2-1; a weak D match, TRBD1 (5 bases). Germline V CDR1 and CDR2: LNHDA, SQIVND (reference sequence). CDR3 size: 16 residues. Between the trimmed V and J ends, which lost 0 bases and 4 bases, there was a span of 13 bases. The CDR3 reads CASSIDQGAGYNEQFF. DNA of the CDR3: TGTGCCAGTAGTATAGATCAGGGCGCAGGATACAATGAGCAGTTCTTC.

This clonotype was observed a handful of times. CDR3 loop: CASSRIGSSGGKNEQFF. The CDR3 DNA reads as TGTGCCAGCAGCCGTATCGGGTCTAGCGGGGGTAAGAATGAGCAGTTCTTC. The chain links TRBV6-1 to TRBJ2-1; 10 bases agree with TRBD2. The trim removed 6 bases at V and 7 bases at J, leaving 15 bases unmatched. The length of the CDR3 is 17 residues. Germline CDR1 reads MNHNS; CDR2 reads SASEGT.

The CDR3, as DNA: TGTGCCAGCAGCCTACTAGCGGTGAGCTCTGGGGCCAACGTCCTGACTTTC. It yields the protein CASSLLAVSSGANVLTF. The chain is built from TRBV6-1 and TRBJ2-6; 8 bases are shared with TRBD2. The CDR3 totals 17 residues. CDR1 is MNHNS and CDR2 is SASEGT in the germline V gene. Unmatched junction bases numbered 7, after V lost 6 bases and J lost 0 bases.

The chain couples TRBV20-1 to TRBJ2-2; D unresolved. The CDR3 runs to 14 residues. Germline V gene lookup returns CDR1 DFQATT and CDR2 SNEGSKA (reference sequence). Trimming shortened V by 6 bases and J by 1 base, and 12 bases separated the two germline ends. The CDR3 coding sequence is TGCAGTGCCAGGTCACGGCGGAACACCGGGGAGCTGTTTTTT. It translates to CSARSRRNTGELFF.

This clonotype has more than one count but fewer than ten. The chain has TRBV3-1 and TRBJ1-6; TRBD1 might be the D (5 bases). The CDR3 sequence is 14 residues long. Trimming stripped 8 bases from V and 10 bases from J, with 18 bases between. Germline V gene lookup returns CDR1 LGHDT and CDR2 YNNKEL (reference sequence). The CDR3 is CASAGTSRRSPLHF. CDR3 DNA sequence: TGTGCCAGCGCCGGGACCTCCAGACGGTCACCCCTCCACTTT. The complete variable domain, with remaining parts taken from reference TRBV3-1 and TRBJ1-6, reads DTAVSQTPKYLVTQMGNDKSIKCEQNLGHDTMYWYKQDSKKFLKIMFSYNNKELIINETVPNRFSPKSPDKAHLNLHINSLELGDSAVYFCASAGTSRRSPLHFGNGTRLTVT.

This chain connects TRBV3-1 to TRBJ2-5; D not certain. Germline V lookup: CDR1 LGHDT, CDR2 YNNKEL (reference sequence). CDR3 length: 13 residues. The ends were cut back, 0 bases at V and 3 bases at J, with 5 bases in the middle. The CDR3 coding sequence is TGTGCCAGCAGCCAAGAAGTTGAAGAGACCCAGTACTTC. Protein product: CASSQEVEETQYF.

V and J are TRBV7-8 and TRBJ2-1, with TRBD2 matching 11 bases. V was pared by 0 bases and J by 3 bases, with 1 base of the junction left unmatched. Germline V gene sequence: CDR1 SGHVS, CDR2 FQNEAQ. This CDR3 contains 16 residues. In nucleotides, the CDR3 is TGTGCCAGCAGCTTAGCACTAGCGGGGGACTACAATGAGCAGTTCTTC. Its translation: CASSLALAGDYNEQFF.

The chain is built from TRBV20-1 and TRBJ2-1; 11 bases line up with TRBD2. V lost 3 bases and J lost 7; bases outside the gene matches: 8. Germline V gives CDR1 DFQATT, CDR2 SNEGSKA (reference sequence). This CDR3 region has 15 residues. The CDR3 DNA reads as TGCAGTGCTAGGCCCCTAGCGGGAGGTCCAAATGAGCAGTTCTTC. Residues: CSARPLAGGPNEQFF.

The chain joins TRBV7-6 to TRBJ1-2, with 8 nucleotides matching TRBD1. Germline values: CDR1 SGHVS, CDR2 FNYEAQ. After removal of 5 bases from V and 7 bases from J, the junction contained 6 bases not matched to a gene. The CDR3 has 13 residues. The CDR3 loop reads CASSNLDRAGYTF. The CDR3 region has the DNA TGTGCCAGCAGCAACCTGGACAGGGCTGGCTACACCTTC.

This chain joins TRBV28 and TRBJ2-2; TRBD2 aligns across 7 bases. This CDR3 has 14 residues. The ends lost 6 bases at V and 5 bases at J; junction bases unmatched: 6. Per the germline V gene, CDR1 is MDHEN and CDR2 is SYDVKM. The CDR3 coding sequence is TGTGCCAGCAGGGGCGGGGGAGGGACCGGGGAGCTGTTTTTT. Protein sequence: CASRGGGGTGELFF.

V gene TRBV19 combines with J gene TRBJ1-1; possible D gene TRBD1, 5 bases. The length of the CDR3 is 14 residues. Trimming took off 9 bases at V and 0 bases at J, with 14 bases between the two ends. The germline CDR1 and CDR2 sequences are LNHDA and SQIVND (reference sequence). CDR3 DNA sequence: TGTGCCAGCAAGGGACGGCCCTTGAACACTGAAGCTTTCTTT. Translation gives CASKGRPLNTEAFF.

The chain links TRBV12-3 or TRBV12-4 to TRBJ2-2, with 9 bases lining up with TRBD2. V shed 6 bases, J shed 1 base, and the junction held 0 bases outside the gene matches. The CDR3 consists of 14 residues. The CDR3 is CASRRGGNTGELFF. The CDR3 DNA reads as TGTGCCAGCAGGCGGGGGGGGAACACCGGGGAGCTGTTTTTT.

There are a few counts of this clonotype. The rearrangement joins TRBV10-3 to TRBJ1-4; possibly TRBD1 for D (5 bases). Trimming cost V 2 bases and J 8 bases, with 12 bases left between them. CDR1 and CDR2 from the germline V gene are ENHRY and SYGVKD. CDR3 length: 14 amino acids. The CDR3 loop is CAISERGEREKLFF. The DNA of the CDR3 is TGTGCCATCAGTGAGAGGGGAGAAAGGGAAAAACTGTTTTTT.

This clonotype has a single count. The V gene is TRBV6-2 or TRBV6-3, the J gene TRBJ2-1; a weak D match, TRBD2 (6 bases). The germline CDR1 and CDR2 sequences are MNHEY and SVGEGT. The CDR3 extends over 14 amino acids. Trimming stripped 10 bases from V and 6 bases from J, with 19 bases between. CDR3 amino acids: CAIGGWGLRNEQFF. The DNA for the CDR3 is TGTGCCATTGGGGGGTGGGGTTTACGCAATGAGCAGTTCTTC.

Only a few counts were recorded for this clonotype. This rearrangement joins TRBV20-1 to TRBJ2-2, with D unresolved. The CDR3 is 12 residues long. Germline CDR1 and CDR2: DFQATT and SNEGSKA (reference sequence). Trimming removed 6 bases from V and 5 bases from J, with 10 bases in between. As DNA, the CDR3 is TGCAGTGCCGCGCCCCTAACCGGGGAGCTGTTTTTT. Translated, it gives CSAAPLTGELFF.

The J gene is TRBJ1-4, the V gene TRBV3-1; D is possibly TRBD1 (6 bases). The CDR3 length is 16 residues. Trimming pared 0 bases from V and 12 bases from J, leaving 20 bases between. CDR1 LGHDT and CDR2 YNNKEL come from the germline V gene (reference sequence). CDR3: CASSQDLGGPKAELFF. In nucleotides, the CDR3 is TGTGCCAGCAGCCAAGATCTCGGGGGGCCGAAAGCAGAACTGTTTTTT.

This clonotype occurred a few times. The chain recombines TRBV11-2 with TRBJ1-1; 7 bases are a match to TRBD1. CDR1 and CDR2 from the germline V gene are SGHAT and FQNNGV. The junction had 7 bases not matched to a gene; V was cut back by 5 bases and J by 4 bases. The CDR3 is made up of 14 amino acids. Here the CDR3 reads CASSRTSGGTEAFF. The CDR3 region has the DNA TGTGCCAGCAGCCGAACTTCAGGGGGCACTGAAGCTTTCTTT.

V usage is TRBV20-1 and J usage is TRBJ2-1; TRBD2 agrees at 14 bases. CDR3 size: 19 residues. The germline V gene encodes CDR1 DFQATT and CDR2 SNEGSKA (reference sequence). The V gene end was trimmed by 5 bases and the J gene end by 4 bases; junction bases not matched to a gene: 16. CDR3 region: CSAQHTMGLAGAGYNEQFF. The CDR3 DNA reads TGCAGTGCTCAGCACACTATGGGACTAGCGGGAGCGGGGTACAATGAGCAGTTCTTC.

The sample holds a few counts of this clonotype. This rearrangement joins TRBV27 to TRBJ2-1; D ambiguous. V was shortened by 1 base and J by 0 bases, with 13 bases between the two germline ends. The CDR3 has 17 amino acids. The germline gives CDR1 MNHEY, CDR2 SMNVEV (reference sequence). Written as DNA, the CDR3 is TGTGCCAGCAGTTTATGGCACGGTTCGAGCTCCTACAATGAGCAGTTCTTC. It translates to CASSLWHGSSSYNEQFF.

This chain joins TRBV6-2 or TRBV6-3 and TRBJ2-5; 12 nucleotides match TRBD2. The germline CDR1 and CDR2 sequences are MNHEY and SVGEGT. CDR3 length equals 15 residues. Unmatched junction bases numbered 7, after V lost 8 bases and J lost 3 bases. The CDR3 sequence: CASGTSGRPEETQYF. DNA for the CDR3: TGTGCCAGCGGCACTAGCGGGAGGCCGGAAGAGACCCAGTACTTC.

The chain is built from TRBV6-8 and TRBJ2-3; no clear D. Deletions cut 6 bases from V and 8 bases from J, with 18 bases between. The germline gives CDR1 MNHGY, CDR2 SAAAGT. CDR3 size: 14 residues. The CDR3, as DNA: TGTGCCAGCAGACAGATCTTAGCACAGAGTACGCAGTATTTT. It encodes CASRQILAQSTQYF.